Following are 27 T cell receptor beta chains from one sample sequenced in a study of blood T cell repertoires in COVID-19. Using immunoSEQ multiplex PCR, the repertoire was profiled, and TCRdb retains in-frame clones only, with some absent. The data show 350,000 to 450,000 clones, approximately 89% seen once. Sequencing was done on a sample of PBMCs or T cells enriched from blood (not recorded which). The receptors shown here come from a man between 40 and 49 years old in a cohort exposed to, infected with or recovered from COVID-19 (not recorded which).

The chain recombines TRBV7-9 with TRBJ1-2; no definite D call. Germline V gene data show CDR1 as SEHNR and CDR2 as FQNEAQ (reference sequence). V was clipped by 0 bases and J by 8 bases, with 10 bases between them. CDR3 size: 13 residues. CDR3 in amino acids: CASSLAPGGGYTF. CDR3 coding DNA: TGTGCCAGCAGCTTAGCGCCAGGAGGCGGCTACACCTTC.

In its sample, this clone was seen a few times. This sequence joins TRBV6-5 and TRBJ1-2, with 8 nucleotides matching TRBD1. The CDR3 length is 16 residues. Germline-derived CDR1 and CDR2 are MNHEY and SVGAGI. The junction had 8 bases not matched to a gene; V was cut back by 1 base and J by 4 bases. The CDR3 reads CASSYLTGAWGYGYTF. DNA of the CDR3: TGTGCCAGCAGTTACTTGACAGGGGCCTGGGGCTATGGCTACACCTTC.

The chain employs TRBV30 and TRBJ1-6, with no clear D. The V end was cut by 0 bases, the J end by 17 bases, with 14 bases between. Germline-derived CDR1 and CDR2 are GTSNPN and SVGIG (reference sequence). This CDR3 region has 12 residues. The CDR3 loop is CAWSVDRGMVHF. The CDR3 bases are TGTGCCTGGAGTGTAGACCGGGGAATGGTCCACTTT.

The V call is TRBV30, the J call TRBJ2-6, with D perhaps TRBD2 (6 bases). From germline, CDR1 is GTSNPN and CDR2 SVGIG (reference sequence). CDR3 length: 14 amino acids. Trimming pared 7 bases from V and 1 base from J, leaving 11 bases between. Here the CDR3 DNA reads TGTGCCTCCACAGGAGGGTCTGGGGCCAACGTCCTGACTTTC. Protein sequence: CASTGGSGANVLTF.

This clone occurred once. V gene TRBV3-1 (or the pseudogene TRBV3-2) combines with J gene TRBJ1-1; D is perhaps TRBD1 (5 bases). The germline gives CDR1 LGHDT, CDR2 YNNKEL (reference sequence). V lost 1 base to trimming and J lost 10 bases, with 19 bases between them. There are 15 residues in the CDR3. CDR3 nucleotide sequence: TGTGCCAGCAGCCAAGCCGGGACCGGGACTGTCAGAGCTTTCTTT. Amino acids: CASSQAGTGTVRAFF.

V gene TRBV30 combines with J gene TRBJ2-3; D is unresolved. Germline CDR1 GTSNPN, CDR2 SVGIG (reference sequence). There are 12 residues in the CDR3. The ends were cut back, 5 bases at V and 5 bases at J, with 11 bases in the middle. CDR3 coding DNA: TGTGCCTGGTCCCCCGGTGGAGATACGCAGTATTTT. Its translation: CAWSPGGDTQYF.

This chain uses TRBV19 with TRBJ1-5, with no clear D. The germline V gene encodes CDR1 LNHDA and CDR2 SQIVND (reference sequence). V shed 10 bases and J shed 7 bases, with 20 bases lying between them. This CDR3 spans 14 amino acids. The CDR3 nucleotides read TGTGCCACCTCCACCGCGATCCGAATCCAGCCCCAGCATTTT. Translated: CATSTAIRIQPQHF.

The rearrangement uses TRBV4-1 and TRBJ2-7; 11 bases agree with TRBD1. V lost 2 bases and J lost 5; bases outside the gene matches: 5. The CDR3 spans 15 residues. The germline gives CDR1 MGHRA, CDR2 YSYEKL. The CDR3 spells CASSQTGTGGHEQYF. The CDR3, as DNA: TGCGCCAGCAGCCAAACCGGGACAGGGGGGCACGAGCAGTACTTC.

This clone turned up a few times. The chain has TRBV10-3 and TRBJ2-2, with 8 bases matching TRBD1. The V gene end was trimmed by 0 bases and the J gene end by 2 bases; junction bases not matched to a gene: 8. There are 18 residues in the CDR3. Germline CDR1 is ENHRY and CDR2 is SYGVKD. The CDR3 DNA reads as TGTGCCATCAGTGAGTCGTTTGGGACAGGAATCAACACCGGGGAGCTGTTTTTT. Amino acids: CAISESFGTGINTGELFF.

The chain uses TRBV18 and TRBJ1-1, with D uncertain. There are 12 residues in the CDR3. V was pared by 3 bases and J by 7 bases, with 9 bases between. Germline values: CDR1 KGHSH, CDR2 LQKENI. DNA of the CDR3: TGTGCCAGCTCACCGGCGGGGTTTGAAGCTTTCTTT. This encodes CASSPAGFEAFF. Full variable domain (remainder filled in from reference TRBV18 and TRBJ1-1): NAGVMQNPRHLVRRRGQEARLRCSPMKGHSHVYWYRQLPEEGLKFMVYLQKENIIDESGMPKERFSAEFPKEGPSILRIQQVVRGDSAAYFCASSPAGFEAFFGQGTRLTVV.

The table lists this clone with a few counts. The V call is TRBV10-3, the J call TRBJ1-5, with D possibly TRBD1 on 6 matching bases. From germline, CDR1 is ENHRY and CDR2 SYGVKD. The CDR3 contains 14 residues. V lost 7 bases and J 3 bases, leaving 13 bases between the germline ends. CDR3 DNA sequence: TGTGCCATCATGGAACCGGGACACAATCAGCCCCAGCATTTT. Its protein is CAIMEPGHNQPQHF.

This clone has a single count. The chain is built from TRBV6-6 and TRBJ1-2; TRBD1 agrees at 8 bases. CDR3 length equals 14 residues. Losses at the gene ends were 5 bases for V and 4 bases for J; bases not matched to a gene: 6. Germline loops: CDR1 MNHNY, CDR2 SVGAGI (reference sequence). In nucleotides, the CDR3 is TGTGCCAGCAGTCCAACAGGGGGGAGCTATGGCTACACCTTC. Translated, it gives CASSPTGGSYGYTF.

The chain combines TRBV9 with TRBJ2-3, with 11 positions matching TRBD2. CDR1 is SGDLS and CDR2 is YYNGEE in the germline V gene. The CDR3 contains 17 residues. After removal of 0 bases from V and 2 bases from J, the junction contained 5 bases not matched to a gene. CDR3 loop: CASSVAGTSGPTDTQYF. CDR3 DNA sequence: TGTGCCAGCAGCGTAGCTGGGACTAGCGGCCCCACAGATACGCAGTATTTT.

The chain couples TRBV18 to TRBJ1-2; D remains unclear. CDR1 and CDR2 from the germline V gene are KGHSH and LQKENI. Trimming took off 2 bases at V and 3 bases at J, with 7 bases between the two ends. The CDR3 is 13 residues long. This CDR3 is CASSPTPDYGYTF. CDR3 nucleotide sequence: TGTGCCAGCTCACCAACTCCGGACTATGGCTACACCTTC. Together with reference TRBV18 and TRBJ1-2, the CDR3 gives the full variable domain: NAGVMQNPRHLVRRRGQEARLRCSPMKGHSHVYWYRQLPEEGLKFMVYLQKENIIDESGMPKERFSAEFPKEGPSILRIQQVVRGDSAAYFCASSPTPDYGYTFGSGTRLTVV.

The V gene is TRBV5-4, the J gene TRBJ2-2; no definite D call. This CDR3 has 12 residues. Trimming took 1 base from V and 7 from J, leaving 5 bases between them. CDR1 is SGHNT and CDR2 is YYREEE in the germline V gene (reference sequence). The CDR3 here is CASSLRGGELFF. For the CDR3, the DNA is TGTGCCAGCAGCTTGAGAGGCGGGGAGCTGTTTTTT.

V and J are TRBV10-1 and TRBJ1-1; no reliable D call. The germline V and J ends were trimmed by 6 bases and 1 base, with 6 bases remaining between them. Germline values: CDR1 WNHNN, CDR2 SYGVQD (reference sequence). CDR3 length: 12 residues. The CDR3 DNA reads TGCGCCAGCAGGGCGGGGAACACTGAAGCTTTCTTT. It yields the protein CASRAGNTEAFF.

V gene TRBV5-4 combines with J gene TRBJ2-2, with 13 bases fitting TRBD2. Trimming took 6 bases from V and 4 from J; bases not matched to a gene: 6. The CDR3 is 16 residues long. Germline V gene data show CDR1 as SGHNT and CDR2 as YYREEE (reference sequence). The CDR3 DNA reads as TGTGCCAGCACCGGACTAGCGGGAGCGGGCACCGGGGAGCTGTTTTTT. Encoded protein: CASTGLAGAGTGELFF.

DNA of the CDR3: TGTGCCAGCAGCCCCCCCATTCTAGCGGGAGTAACCGGGGAGCTGTTTTTT. Translation: CASSPPILAGVTGELFF. The chain couples TRBV7-9 to TRBJ2-2; 10 bases are a match to TRBD2. The CDR3 covers 17 residues. Per the germline V gene, CDR1 is SEHNR and CDR2 is FQNEAQ (reference sequence). V was pared by 5 bases and J by 5 bases, with 11 bases of the junction left unmatched. The full variable domain, rest sourced from reference TRBV7-9 and TRBJ2-2, is DTGVSQNPRHKITKRGQNVTFRCDPISEHNRLYWYRQTLGQGPEFLTYFQNEAQLEKSRLLSDRFSAERPKGSFSTLEIQRTEQGDSAMYLCASSPPILAGVTGELFFGEGSRLTVL.

This chain links TRBV10-3 with TRBJ1-6, with D possibly matching TRBD1 (6 bases). Germline V gene data show CDR1 as ENHRY and CDR2 as SYGVKD. This CDR3 spans 14 amino acids. Trimming shortened V by 1 base and J by 10 bases, and 11 bases separated the two germline ends. CDR3 sequence: CAISEYREGSPLHF. The CDR3 DNA is TGTGCCATCAGTGAGTACAGGGAAGGATCACCCCTCCACTTT.

The chain recombines TRBV28 with TRBJ2-1; D is unclear. This CDR3 is built from 13 residues. V was clipped by 6 bases and J by 4 bases, with 10 bases between them. Germline CDR1 reads MDHEN; CDR2 reads SYDVKM. The CDR3 nucleotides are TGTGCCAGCAGCCTCTCCGGGTACAATGAGCAGTTCTTC. It encodes CASSLSGYNEQFF.

This chain links TRBV5-8 with TRBJ1-5; D possibly corresponds to TRBD1 (5 bases). The CDR3 is 15 residues long. Germline V gene lookup returns CDR1 SGHTS and CDR2 YDEGEE. Between the trimmed V and J ends, which lost 5 bases and 4 bases, there was a span of 16 bases. CDR3 sequence: CASRILSGENQPQHF. CDR3 nucleotides: TGTGCCAGCAGGATATTATCGGGGGAAAATCAGCCCCAGCATTTT.

The genes are TRBV25-1 and TRBJ2-7, with 8 bases matching TRBD1. In germline, CDR1 is MGHDK, CDR2 SYGVNS. The CDR3 runs 13 residues. The V segment lost 6 bases and the J segment 7 bases; nucleotides outside the gene matches: 8. The CDR3 nucleotides are TGTGCCAGCAGGGACAGGGATCGTTATGAGCAGTACTTC. Amino acids: CASRDRDRYEQYF.

The chain combines TRBV14 with TRBJ2-2, with a tentative D call TRBD1 (5 bases). In germline, CDR1 is SGHDN, CDR2 FVKESK. The V end was cut by 4 bases, the J end by 4 bases, with 13 bases between. The CDR3 is 15 residues long. CDR3 region: CASSLVGQGTGELFF. In nucleotides, the CDR3 is TGTGCCAGCAGCCTAGTGGGGCAAGGCACCGGGGAGCTGTTTTTT.

The rearrangement links TRBV11-2 to TRBJ2-4; a possible D gene is TRBD1 (6 bases). Germline V CDR1 and CDR2: SGHAT, FQNNGV. Trimming left V 4 bases short and J 7 bases short, with 17 bases between. The CDR3 consists of 15 residues. CDR3 sequence reads: CASSSRTVTGNIQYF. Written as DNA, the CDR3 is TGTGCCAGCAGCTCCCGGACAGTGACGGGTAACATTCAGTACTTC.

This clone appeared a single time. The chain carries TRBV29-1 and TRBJ2-1; possible D gene TRBD2, 6 bases. Per the germline V gene, CDR1 is SQVTM and CDR2 is ANQGSEA. The CDR3 loop spans 15 amino acids. V was pared by 6 bases and J by 1 base, with 16 bases between. DNA of the CDR3: TGCAGCGTGCGGGGTAAACGGGGATCCTACAATGAGCAGTTCTTC. Amino acid sequence: CSVRGKRGSYNEQFF.

This chain uses TRBV2 with TRBJ2-7; 7 bases fit TRBD1. Germline CDR1 and CDR2: SNHLY and FYNNEI. The CDR3 has 15 amino acids. J gave up 0 bases and V 3 bases, and 5 bases lay outside the gene matches. The CDR3 DNA follows: TGTGCCAGCAGTGATGTAGGGGGCCGCTCCTACGAGCAGTACTTC. Translation: CASSDVGGRSYEQYF.

This sequence joins TRBV20-1 and TRBJ1-2; D is uncertain. Germline V gene data show CDR1 as DFQATT and CDR2 as SNEGSKA (reference sequence). V was shortened by 0 bases and J by 9 bases, with 8 bases between the two germline ends. The CDR3 contains 11 residues. This CDR3 is CSARDRSSYTF. In DNA, the CDR3 is TGCAGTGCTAGAGATCGCTCTAGCTACACCTTC.